This T cell receptor beta chain was recovered during a study of CD8 T cells in Susac syndrome. Study-level results: By the study's own acknowledgment, its TCR sequencing and HLA analysis included relatively few individuals.

From blood CD8+ and CD4+ T cells, TCR beta sequences were generated. After extraction with the RNeasy kit, roughly 0.45 to 1 ug of the RNA was reverse transcribed using random hexamers. A multiplex approach, immunoSEQ multiplex PCR, amplified TCR beta CDR3 across 54 Vbeta and 13 Jbeta. TCRdb called the immunoSEQ multiplex PCR reads again in MiXCR, with one record for every CDR3 protein. This table has 200,000 to 250,000 distinct CDR3 sequences, about 90% appearing once. Between the trimmed V and J ends, which lost 7 bases and 7 bases, there was a span of 16 bases. This CDR3 is 14 amino acids long. Per germline, CDR1 PRHDT and CDR2 FYEKMQ (reference sequence). Note on this clonotype: Its antigen remains unidentified.

The rearrangement joins TRBV13 to TRBJ2-2; TRBD2 is a possible D gene (6 bases). Sequencing was done on a sample of CD8+ T cells from PBMCs. The TCR comes from a human donor with multiple sclerosis. The DNA for the CDR3 is TGTGCCAGCAACCAGTTTGCGGGAAACGGGGAGCTGTTTTTT. The encoded protein is CASNQFAGNGELFF.